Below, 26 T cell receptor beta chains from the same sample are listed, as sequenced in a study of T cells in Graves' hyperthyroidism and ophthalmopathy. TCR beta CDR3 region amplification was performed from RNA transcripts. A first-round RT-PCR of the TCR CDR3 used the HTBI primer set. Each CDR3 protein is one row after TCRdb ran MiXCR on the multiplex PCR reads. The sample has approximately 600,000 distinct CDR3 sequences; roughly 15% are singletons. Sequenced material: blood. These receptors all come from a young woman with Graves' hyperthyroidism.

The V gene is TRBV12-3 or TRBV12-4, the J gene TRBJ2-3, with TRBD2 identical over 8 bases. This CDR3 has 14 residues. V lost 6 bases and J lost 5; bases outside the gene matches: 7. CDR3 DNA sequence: TGTGCCAGCAGCTCGGGACTAGTAGTAGATACGCAGTATTTT. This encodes CASSSGLVVDTQYF.

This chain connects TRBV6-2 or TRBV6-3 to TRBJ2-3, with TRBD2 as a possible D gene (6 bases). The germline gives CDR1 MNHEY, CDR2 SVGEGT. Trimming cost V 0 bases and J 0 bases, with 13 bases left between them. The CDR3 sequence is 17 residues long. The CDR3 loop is CASSYSGSPGSTDTQYF. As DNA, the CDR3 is TGTGCCAGCAGTTACTCCGGGAGCCCTGGGAGCACAGATACGCAGTATTTT.

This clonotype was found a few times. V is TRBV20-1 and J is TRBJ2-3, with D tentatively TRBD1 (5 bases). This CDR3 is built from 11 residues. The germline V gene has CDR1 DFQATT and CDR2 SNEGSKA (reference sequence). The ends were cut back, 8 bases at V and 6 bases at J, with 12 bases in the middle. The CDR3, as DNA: TGCAGTACCAGGGTTCTGGATACGCAGTATTTT. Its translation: CSTRVLDTQYF.

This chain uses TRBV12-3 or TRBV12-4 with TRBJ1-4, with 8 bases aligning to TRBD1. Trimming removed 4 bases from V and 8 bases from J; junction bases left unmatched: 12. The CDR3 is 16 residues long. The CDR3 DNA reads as TGTGCCAGCAGTTCAAGGGGGGGGACAGGTTTAGAAAAACTGTTTTTT. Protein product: CASSSRGGTGLEKLFF.

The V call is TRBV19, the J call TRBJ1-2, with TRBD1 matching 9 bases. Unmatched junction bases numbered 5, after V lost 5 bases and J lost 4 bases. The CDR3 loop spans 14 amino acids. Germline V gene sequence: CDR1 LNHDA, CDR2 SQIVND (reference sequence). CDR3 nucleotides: TGTGCCAGTAGTCCGGAGGGACAGGGCTATGGCTACACCTTC. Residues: CASSPEGQGYGYTF.

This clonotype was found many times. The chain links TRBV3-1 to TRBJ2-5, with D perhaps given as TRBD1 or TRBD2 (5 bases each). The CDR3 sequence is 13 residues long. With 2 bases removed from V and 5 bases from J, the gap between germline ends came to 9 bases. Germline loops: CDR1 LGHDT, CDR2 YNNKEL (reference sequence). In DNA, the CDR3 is TGTGCCAGCAGCCAAACGGGACCCGAGACCCAGTACTTC. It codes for CASSQTGPETQYF.

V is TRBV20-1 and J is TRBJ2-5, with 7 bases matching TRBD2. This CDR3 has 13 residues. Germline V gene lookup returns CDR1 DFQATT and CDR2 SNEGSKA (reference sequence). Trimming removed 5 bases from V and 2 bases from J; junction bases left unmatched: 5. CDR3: CSAPLAEQETQYF. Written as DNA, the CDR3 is TGCAGTGCTCCGCTAGCGGAACAAGAGACCCAGTACTTC.

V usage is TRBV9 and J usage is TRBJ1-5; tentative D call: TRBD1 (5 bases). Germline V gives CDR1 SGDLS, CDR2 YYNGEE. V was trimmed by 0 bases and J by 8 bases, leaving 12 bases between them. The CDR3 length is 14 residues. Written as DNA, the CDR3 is TGTGCCAGCAGCGTAGGGGACGTTGGCGAGCCCCAGCATTTT. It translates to CASSVGDVGEPQHF.

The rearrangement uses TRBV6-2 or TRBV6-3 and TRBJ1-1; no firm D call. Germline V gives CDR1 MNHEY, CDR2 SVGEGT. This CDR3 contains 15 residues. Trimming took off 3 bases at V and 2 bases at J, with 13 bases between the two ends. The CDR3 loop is CASSYSSLGNTEAFF. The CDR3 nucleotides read TGTGCCAGCAGTTATTCCTCACTGGGAAACACTGAAGCTTTCTTT.

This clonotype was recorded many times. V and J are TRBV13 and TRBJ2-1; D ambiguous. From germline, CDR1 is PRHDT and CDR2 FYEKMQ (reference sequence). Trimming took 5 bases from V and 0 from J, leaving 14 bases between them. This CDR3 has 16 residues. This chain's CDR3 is CASSPPHGNSYNEQFF. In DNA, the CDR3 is TGTGCCAGCAGCCCCCCCCATGGGAACTCCTACAATGAGCAGTTCTTC.

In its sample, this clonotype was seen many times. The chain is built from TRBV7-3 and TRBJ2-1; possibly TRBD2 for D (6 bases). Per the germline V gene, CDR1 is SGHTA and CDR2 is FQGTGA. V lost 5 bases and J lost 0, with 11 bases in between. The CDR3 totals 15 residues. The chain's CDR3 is CASSKTSNSYNEQFF. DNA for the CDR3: TGTGCCAGCAGCAAAACTAGCAACTCCTACAATGAGCAGTTCTTC.

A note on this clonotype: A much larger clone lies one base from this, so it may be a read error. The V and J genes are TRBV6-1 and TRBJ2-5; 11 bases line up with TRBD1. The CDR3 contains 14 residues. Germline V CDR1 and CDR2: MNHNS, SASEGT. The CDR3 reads CASRTDRGRETQCF. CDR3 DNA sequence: TGTGCCAGCAGGACGGACAGGGGGCGAGAGACCCAGTGCTTC.

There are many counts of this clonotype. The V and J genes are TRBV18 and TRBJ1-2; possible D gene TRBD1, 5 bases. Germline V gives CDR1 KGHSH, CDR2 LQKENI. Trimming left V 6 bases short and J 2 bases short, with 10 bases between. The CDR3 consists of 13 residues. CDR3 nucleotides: TGTGCCAGCTCGGGGGAGCTGAACTATGGCTACACCTTC. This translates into CASSGELNYGYTF.

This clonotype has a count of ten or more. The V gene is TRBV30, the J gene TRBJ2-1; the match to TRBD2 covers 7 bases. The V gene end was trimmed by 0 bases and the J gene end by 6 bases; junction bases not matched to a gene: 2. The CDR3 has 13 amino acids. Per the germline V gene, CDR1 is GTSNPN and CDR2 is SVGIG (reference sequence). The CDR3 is CAWSVASGNEQFF. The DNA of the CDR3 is TGTGCCTGGAGTGTAGCTAGCGGCAATGAGCAGTTCTTC.

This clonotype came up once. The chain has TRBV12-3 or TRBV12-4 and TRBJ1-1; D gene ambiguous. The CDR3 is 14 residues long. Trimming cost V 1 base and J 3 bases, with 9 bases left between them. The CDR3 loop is CASSLGWEDTEAFF. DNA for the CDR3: TGTGCCAGCAGTTTAGGATGGGAGGACACTGAAGCTTTCTTT.

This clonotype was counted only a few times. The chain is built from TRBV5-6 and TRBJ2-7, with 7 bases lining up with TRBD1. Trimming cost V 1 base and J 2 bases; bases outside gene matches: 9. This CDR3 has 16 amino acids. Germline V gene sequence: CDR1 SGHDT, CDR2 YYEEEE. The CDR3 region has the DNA TGTGCCAGCAGCTTGACACCGGGACAGAAAACCTACGAGCAGTACTTC. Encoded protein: CASSLTPGQKTYEQYF. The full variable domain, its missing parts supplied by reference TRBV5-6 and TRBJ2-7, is DAGVTQSPTHLIKTRGQQVTLRCSPKSGHDTVSWYQQALGQGPQFIFQYYEEEERQRGNFPDRFSGHQFPNYSSELNVNALLLGDSALYLCASSLTPGQKTYEQYFGPGTRLTVT.

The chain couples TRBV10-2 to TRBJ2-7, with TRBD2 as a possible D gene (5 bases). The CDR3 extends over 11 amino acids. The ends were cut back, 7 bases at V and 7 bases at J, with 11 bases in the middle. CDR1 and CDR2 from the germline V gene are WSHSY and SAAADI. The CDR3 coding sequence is TGCGCCAGCACTCATACGGGAGAGCAGTACTTC. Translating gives CASTHTGEQYF.

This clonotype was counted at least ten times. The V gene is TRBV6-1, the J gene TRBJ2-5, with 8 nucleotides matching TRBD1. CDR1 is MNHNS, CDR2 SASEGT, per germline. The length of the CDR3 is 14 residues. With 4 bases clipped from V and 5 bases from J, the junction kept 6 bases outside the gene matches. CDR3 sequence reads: CASSVSRGLETQYF. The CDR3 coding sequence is TGTGCCAGCAGTGTGAGCAGGGGGCTGGAGACCCAGTACTTC.

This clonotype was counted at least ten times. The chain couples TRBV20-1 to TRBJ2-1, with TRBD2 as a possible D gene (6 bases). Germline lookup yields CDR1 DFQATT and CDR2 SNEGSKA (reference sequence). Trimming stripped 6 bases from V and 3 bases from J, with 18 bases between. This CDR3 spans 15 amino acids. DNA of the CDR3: TGCAGTGCCGGGGGAGACGGGACGTACTACAATGAGCAGTTCTTC. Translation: CSAGGDGTYYNEQFF.

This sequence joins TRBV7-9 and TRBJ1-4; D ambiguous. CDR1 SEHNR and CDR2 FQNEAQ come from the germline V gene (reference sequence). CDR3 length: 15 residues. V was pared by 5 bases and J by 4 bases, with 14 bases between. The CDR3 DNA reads TGTGCCAGCAGCCAAGAGGGTAGGAGTAATGAAAAACTGTTTTTT. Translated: CASSQEGRSNEKLFF. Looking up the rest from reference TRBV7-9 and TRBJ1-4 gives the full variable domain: DTGVSQNPRHKITKRGQNVTFRCDPISEHNRLYWYRQTLGQGPEFLTYFQNEAQLEKSRLLSDRFSAERPKGSFSTLEIQRTEQGDSAMYLCASSQEGRSNEKLFFGSGTQLSVL.

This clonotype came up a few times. CDR3 sequence reads: CASSPVWGAASGFSYNEQFF. The CDR3 coding sequence is TGTGCCAGCAGTCCCGTTTGGGGGGCGGCTAGCGGGTTTTCCTACAATGAGCAGTTCTTC. The V call is TRBV28, the J call TRBJ2-1; 8 positions agree with TRBD2. J was trimmed by 1 base and V by 5 bases; bases with no gene match: 19. The CDR3 consists of 20 residues. From germline, CDR1 is MDHEN and CDR2 SYDVKM.

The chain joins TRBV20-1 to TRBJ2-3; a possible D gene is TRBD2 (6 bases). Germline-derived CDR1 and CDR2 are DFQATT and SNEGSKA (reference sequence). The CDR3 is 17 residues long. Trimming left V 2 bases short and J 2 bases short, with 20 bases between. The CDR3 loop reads CSARTLSGSQITDTQYF. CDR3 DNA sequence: TGCAGTGCTAGAACGCTTAGCGGATCACAGATCACAGATACGCAGTATTTT.

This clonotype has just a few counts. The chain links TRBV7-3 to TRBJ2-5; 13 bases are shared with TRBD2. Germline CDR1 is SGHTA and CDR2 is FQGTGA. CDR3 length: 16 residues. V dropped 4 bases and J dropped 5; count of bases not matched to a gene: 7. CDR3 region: CASSYGLAGVDETQYF. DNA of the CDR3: TGTGCCAGCAGCTACGGACTAGCGGGAGTGGATGAGACCCAGTACTTC.

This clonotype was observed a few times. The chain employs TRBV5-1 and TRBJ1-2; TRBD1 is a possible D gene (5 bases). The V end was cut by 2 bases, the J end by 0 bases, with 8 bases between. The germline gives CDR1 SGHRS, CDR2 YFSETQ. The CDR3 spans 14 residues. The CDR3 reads CASSLGDSNYGYTF. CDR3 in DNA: TGCGCCAGCAGCTTAGGGGATTCTAACTATGGCTACACCTTC.

Written as DNA, the CDR3 is TGTGCCAGCAGTGTGTATCAGGGAGACGGCGATACGCAGTATTTT. Amino acid sequence: CASSVYQGDGDTQYF. This chain connects TRBV2 to TRBJ2-3; either TRBD1 or TRBD2 may supply D (5 bases each). Between the trimmed V and J ends, which lost 4 bases and 6 bases, there was a span of 17 bases. Germline lookup yields CDR1 SNHLY and CDR2 FYNNEI. The CDR3 totals 15 residues.

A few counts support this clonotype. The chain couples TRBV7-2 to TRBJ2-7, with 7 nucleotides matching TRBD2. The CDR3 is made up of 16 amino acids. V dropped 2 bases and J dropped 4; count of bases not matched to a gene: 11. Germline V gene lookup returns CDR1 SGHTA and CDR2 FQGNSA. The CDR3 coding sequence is TGTGCCAGCAGCTTACCCCGGACTAGAATCGCATACGAGCAGTACTTC. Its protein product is CASSLPRTRIAYEQYF. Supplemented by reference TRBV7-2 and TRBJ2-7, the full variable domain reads GAGVSQSPSNKVTEKGKDVELRCDPISGHTALYWYRQSLGQGLEFLIYFQGNSAPDKSGLPSDRFSAERTGGSVSTLTIQRTQQEDSAVYLCASSLPRTRIAYEQYFGPGTRLTVT.